The rows below give T cell receptor beta chains drawn from one sample of a study of a mutant IDH1 vaccine in newly diagnosed glioma. The protocol was immunoSEQ multiplex PCR, while the TCRdb copy is restricted to in-frame clones and leaves out a portion. Among 45,000 to 55,000 clones listed, roughly 78% were seen once. The antigens of these receptors remain unknown. Material: PBMCs, obtained from a glioma patient whose treatment included an IDH1 peptide vaccine. All receptors come from a woman aged 40 to 55 with glioma. CDR3s include the opening cysteine and the closing phenylalanine or tryptophan. D genes are given only for firm matches. Clone size is stated in some rows and not others, as once, few, many or a class when expanded.

D | size | J | V | CDR3 | DNA
TRBD2 | - | TRBJ2-7 | TRBV5-1 | CASSLGSASGSYEQYF | TGCGCCAGCAGCTTGGGGTCGGCTAGCGGCTCCTACGAGCAGTACTTC
- | - | TRBJ2-1 | TRBV7-9 | CASALGAYNEQFF | TGTGCCAGCGCGCTCGGGGCTTACAATGAGCAGTTCTTC
- | - | TRBJ2-7 | TRBV5-5 | CASSLGGLGRGEQYF | TGTGCCAGCAGCTTGGGTGGTCTCGGAAGGGGCGAGCAGTACTTC
TRBD2 | - | TRBJ2-7 | TRBV6-5 | CASSYRGGLYEQYF | TGTGCCAGCAGTTACCGGGGGGGCCTCTACGAGCAGTACTTC
TRBD1 | - | TRBJ1-2 | TRBV7-2 | CASSGIQGGDGYTF | TGTGCCAGCAGCGGGATACAGGGGGGAGACGGCTACACCTTC
- | once | TRBJ2-5 | TRBV7-2 | CASSLARGWQETQYF | TGTGCCAGCAGCTTAGCCCGGGGATGGCAAGAGACCCAGTACTTC
- | - | TRBJ2-5 | TRBV5-3 | CARSFPGTLPGWETQYF | TGTGCCAGAAGCTTCCCTGGGACACTCCCTGGATGGGAGACCCAGTACTTC
- | - | TRBJ1-2 | TRBV29-1 | CSGGPDSSNYGYTF | TGCAGCGGAGGGCCGGACAGTTCTAACTATGGCTACACCTTC
- | - | TRBJ1-1 | TRBV6-5 | CASSYGGENTEAFF | TGTGCCAGCAGTTACGGGGGAGAGAACACTGAAGCTTTCTTT
TRBD2 | - | TRBJ2-6 | TRBV19 | CASSIPTSGFAGANVLTF | TGTGCCAGTAGTATCCCTACTAGCGGGTTCGCTGGGGCCAACGTCCTGACTTTC
TRBD1 | few | TRBJ2-7 | TRBV5-4 | CASSSPWTGLTEQYF | TGTGCCAGCAGCTCCCCCTGGACAGGGCTCACCGAGCAGTACTTC
- | - | TRBJ1-2 | TRBV4-1 | CASSQPGRNYGYTF | TGCGCCAGCAGCCAACCAGGACGGAACTATGGCTACACCTTC
TRBD2 | - | TRBJ2-2 | TRBV5-1 | CASAQNGGVAGELFF | TGCGCCAGCGCCCAGAACGGGGGGGTAGCCGGGGAGCTGTTTTTT
TRBD1 | - | TRBJ2-3 | TRBV4-3 | CASSQTGGLSTDTQYF | TGCGCCAGCAGCCAGACAGGGGGCCTCTCCACAGATACGCAGTATTTT
- | - | TRBJ2-5 | TRBV7-9 | CASSFRDNQETQYF | TGTGCCAGCAGCTTTCGGGACAACCAAGAGACCCAGTACTTC
- | - | TRBJ1-2 | TRBV12-5 | CASGLGTFGYTF | TGTGCTAGTGGTTTGGGGACATTTGGCTACACCTTC
- | few | TRBJ1-3 | TRBV4-1 | CASTNPSGNTIYF | TGCGCCAGCACAAACCCCTCCGGAAACACCATATATTTT
- | once | TRBJ2-2 | TRBV7-6 | CASSLNRGTGELFF | TGTGCCAGCAGCCTAAATAGGGGCACCGGGGAGCTGTTTTTT
TRBD2 | - | TRBJ2-1 | TRBV19 | CASSNLAGAEGEQFF | TGTGCCAGTAGTAACCTAGCGGGGGCGGAAGGTGAGCAGTTCTTC
TRBD1 | - | TRBJ2-7 | TRBV9 | CASSGLMGQGAPQYF | TGTGCCAGCAGTGGACTAATGGGACAGGGGGCCCCTCAGTACTTC
TRBD2 | - | TRBJ2-3 | TRBV5-4 | CASSPPGGDPDTQYF | TGTGCCAGCAGCCCCCCTGGGGGGGACCCAGATACGCAGTATTTT
TRBD2 | - | TRBJ2-2 | TRBV4-3 | CASSQELAGGFGELFF | TGCGCCAGCAGCCAAGAACTAGCGGGGGGGTTCGGGGAGCTGTTTTTT
TRBD2 | - | TRBJ2-7 | TRBV23-1 | CASTGGVHEQYF | TGCGCCAGCACGGGAGGGGTCCACGAGCAGTACTTC
TRBD1 | few | TRBJ1-4 | TRBV7-9 | CASRPTGVGEKLFF | TGTGCCAGCAGACCAACAGGGGTGGGGGAAAAACTGTTTTTT
TRBD1 | few | TRBJ1-5 | TRBV19 | CASSIAAATGGLPQHF | TGTGCCAGTAGTATAGCCGCCGCGACAGGGGGTCTGCCCCAGCATTTT
- | - | TRBJ1-1 | TRBV5-1 | CASSPAGTANTEAFF | TGCGCCAGCAGCCCGGCCGGGACGGCGAACACTGAAGCTTTCTTT
- | - | TRBJ2-7 | TRBV6-1 | CAATDRQLYEQYF | TGTGCCGCGACTGACCGACAGCTCTACGAGCAGTACTTC
TRBD1 | - | TRBJ1-1 | TRBV6-5 | CASSYLQGKNTEAFF | TGTGCCAGCAGTTACCTACAGGGGAAGAACACTGAAGCTTTCTTT
TRBD1 | once | TRBJ1-2 | TRBV4-1 | CASSQEGTALFDGYTF | TGCGCCAGCAGCCAAGAGGGGACAGCTTTATTCGATGGCTACACCTTC
- | - | TRBJ2-2 | TRBV11-2 | CASSLEFGGLYTGELFF | TGTGCCAGCAGCTTAGAGTTCGGGGGGCTTTACACCGGGGAGCTGTTTTTT
TRBD1 | - | TRBJ2-2 | TRBV11-2 | CASSFRTGGAGELFF | TGTGCCAGCAGCTTTCGGACAGGGGGGGCCGGGGAGCTGTTTTTT
TRBD1 | - | TRBJ2-5 | TRBV2 | CASSGGGRVQETQYF | TGTGCCAGCAGTGGAGGGGGCAGGGTTCAAGAGACCCAGTACTTC
- | once | TRBJ2-7 | TRBV11-1 | CASSLSGGAYEQYF | TGTGCCAGCAGCTTATCAGGGGGGGCCTACGAGCAGTACTTC
TRBD1 | - | TRBJ1-1 | TRBV6-1 | CASSDWDRMNTEAFF | TGTGCCAGCAGTGATTGGGACAGGATGAACACTGAAGCTTTCTTT
- | - | TRBJ2-5 | TRBV2 | CASSEAAQGSETQYF | TGTGCCAGCAGTGAAGCCGCCCAGGGGTCGGAGACCCAGTACTTC
TRBD2 | - | TRBJ2-1 | TRBV6-5 | CASSPSLLSGGAKFF | TGTGCCAGCAGCCCCTCCCTCCTTAGCGGGGGGGCCAAGTTCTTC
- | - | TRBJ1-1 | TRBV2 | CASSKSMNTEAFF | TGTGCCAGCAGCAAGAGTATGAACACTGAAGCTTTCTTT
- | - | TRBJ1-2 | TRBV6-5 | CASSYRGYGYTF | TGTGCCAGCAGTTACCGGGGGTATGGCTACACCTTC
- | once | TRBJ2-7 | TRBV15 | CATRGGLAESYEQYF | TGTGCCACCAGGGGAGGATTAGCGGAATCCTACGAGCAGTACTTC
TRBD1 | - | TRBJ1-2 | TRBV29-1 | CSFFRTGLGYTF | TGCAGCTTTTTCAGGACAGGGTTGGGCTACACCTTC
- | once | TRBJ1-6 | TRBV9 | CASSVEGVRNSPLHF | TGTGCCAGCAGCGTAGAGGGGGTGCGGAATTCACCCCTCCACTTT
- | - | TRBJ2-5 | TRBV29-1 | CSVDALIQETQYF | TGCAGCGTTGATGCACTGATCCAAGAGACCCAGTACTTC
- | - | TRBJ2-2 | TRBV9 | CASSVGGNTGELFF | TGTGCCAGCAGCGTAGGGGGTAACACCGGGGAGCTGTTTTTT
- | once | TRBJ2-7 | TRBV9 | CASSDSRESVDEQYF | TGTGCCAGCAGCGACTCCAGGGAAAGTGTGGACGAGCAGTACTTC
TRBD1 | - | TRBJ2-5 | TRBV9 | CASSVGTGRETQYF | TGTGCCAGCAGCGTGGGGACAGGGAGAGAGACCCAGTACTTC
- | few | TRBJ2-1 | TRBV6-1 | CASSEHNEQFF | TGTGCCAGCAGTGAACATAATGAGCAGTTCTTC
- | - | TRBJ1-5 | TRBV4-1 | CASSQEVGQGRNQPQHF | TGCGCCAGCAGCCAAGAAGTAGGGCAGGGCCGCAATCAGCCCCAGCATTTT
TRBD1 | - | TRBJ1-6 | TRBV5-6 | CASSRGQSSYNSPLHF | TGTGCCAGCAGCCGGGGACAGTCTAGTTATAATTCACCCCTCCACTTT